This TCR beta chain was captured in a study of radiation and T cells in renal cell carcinoma. Whole-study findings and limits: Baseline intratumoral clonotype presence is unknown without pretreatment biopsies. From baseline, blood top tumor clonotypes peaked at 2 weeks post-radiation.

The CDR3 has 12 amino acids. Germline loops: CDR1 LNHDA, CDR2 SQIVND (reference sequence). V shed 8 bases and J shed 0 bases, with 5 bases lying between them. Time point defined: blood 4 weeks post-SBRT, at nephrectomy. Noted treatment: 15 Gy SBRT to primary tumor, nephrectomy 4 weeks later. Nephrectomy followed 15 Gy stereotactic body radiation by 4 weeks. Serial blood draws occurred at baseline and 2 and 4 weeks post-SBRT. In its sample, this clone was seen a few times. Its antigen remains unidentified. The table came from immunoSEQ multiplex PCR; TCRdb's copy has only in-frame clones and leaves some out. The data contain around 94,000 clones, 85% of them seen just once; the ten biggest clones take up 9.4%.

The sample was blood, taken from a patient whose treatment included radiotherapy and nephrectomy. The source is a middle-aged man with renal cell carcinoma. The chain is built from TRBV19 and TRBJ1-5; the D is unclear. The CDR3 spells CASRNSNQPQHF. CDR3 nucleotide sequence: TGTGCCAGTCGCAATAGCAATCAGCCCCAGCATTTT. The whole variable domain, remainder taken from reference TRBV19 and TRBJ1-5, is DGGITQSPKYLFRKEGQNVTLSCEQNLNHDAMYWYRQDPGQGLRLIYYSQIVNDFQKGDIAEGYSVSREKKESFPLTVTSAQKNPTAFYLCASRNSNQPQHFGDGTRLSIL.